Listed below are T cell receptor beta chains from one sample, sequenced in a study of graft-versus-host responses after intestinal transplantation. Some clones are missing from TCRdb's copy, which holds only in-frame ones; the method was immunoSEQ multiplex PCR. The table lists roughly 120,000 clones, just under 95% of them singletons. These receptors have no identified antigens. This specimen consisted of unstimulated CD8+ T cells sorted from spleen or lymph node cells, obtained before intestinal transplant. These receptors were taken from a human donor who received an intestinal transplant. The CDR3 runs from the conserved cysteine through the conserved F or W. Fields, in order: J gene, clone size, V gene, D gene, CDR3 DNA, CDR3 protein. A D gene is named only where the DNA matches it firmly. Only part of the rows carry a size: once, few, many, or a class if the clone is expanded.

j_call: TRBJ1-3; clone_size: few; v_call: TRBV6-6; d_call: TRBD1; cdr3_nt: TGTGCCAGCAGATTGCAGGGGGTTGGAAACACCATATATTTT; cdr3_aa: CASRLQGVGNTIYF
j_call: TRBJ2-5; clone_size: .; v_call: TRBV2; d_call: TRBD2; cdr3_nt: TGTGCCAGCAGCGAAGGACTAGCGGGAGGACGAGGAGAGACCCAGTACTTC; cdr3_aa: CASSEGLAGGRGETQYF
j_call: TRBJ2-3; clone_size: .; v_call: TRBV18; d_call: .; cdr3_nt: TGTGCCAGCTCACCCCTTGTGTCAGTTGGCACAGATACGCAGTATTTT; cdr3_aa: CASSPLVSVGTDTQYF
j_call: TRBJ2-1; clone_size: .; v_call: TRBV5-1; d_call: .; cdr3_nt: TGCGCCAGCAGCCGGAGGTCGAGGCCAGAGGACAATGAGCAGTTCTTC; cdr3_aa: CASSRRSRPEDNEQFF
j_call: TRBJ2-3; clone_size: .; v_call: TRBV13; d_call: .; cdr3_nt: TGTGCCAGCAGTTCAGGGACAGATACGCAGTATTTT; cdr3_aa: CASSSGTDTQYF
j_call: TRBJ1-1; clone_size: .; v_call: TRBV19; d_call: .; cdr3_nt: TGTGCCAGTATGGTGGGGGGACGGAACACTGAAGCTTTCTTT; cdr3_aa: CASMVGGRNTEAFF
j_call: TRBJ2-1; clone_size: .; v_call: TRBV11-2; d_call: TRBD2; cdr3_nt: TGTGCCAGCAGCGAAGGGACTAGCGGGAGCAATGAGCAGTTCTTC; cdr3_aa: CASSEGTSGSNEQFF
j_call: TRBJ2-7; clone_size: .; v_call: TRBV19; d_call: .; cdr3_nt: TGTGCCAGTAGTATCTCTCACGGTGGCTCCTACGAGCAGTACTTC; cdr3_aa: CASSISHGGSYEQYF
j_call: TRBJ2-1; clone_size: .; v_call: TRBV27; d_call: .; cdr3_nt: TGTGCCAGCAGTCCCCGAGTTCCCGAGCAGTTCTTC; cdr3_aa: CASSPRVPEQFF
j_call: TRBJ2-6; clone_size: .; v_call: TRBV5-1; d_call: .; cdr3_nt: TGCGCCAGCAGCTTCACAGCCTCTGGGGCCAACGTCCTGACTTTC; cdr3_aa: CASSFTASGANVLTF
j_call: TRBJ1-1; clone_size: .; v_call: TRBV27; d_call: .; cdr3_nt: TGTGCCAGCAGTCCCACCAGGGGACCGTGGGGTGAAGCTTTCTTT; cdr3_aa: CASSPTRGPWGEAFF
j_call: TRBJ2-7; clone_size: .; v_call: TRBV7-2; d_call: TRBD2; cdr3_nt: TGTGCCAGCAGCTTTAGCGGGAGTCCCTACGAGCAGTACTTC; cdr3_aa: CASSFSGSPYEQYF
j_call: TRBJ2-1; clone_size: .; v_call: TRBV19; d_call: .; cdr3_nt: TGTGCCAGTAGCTACTCTGGGAAAGGGGACAATGAGCAGTTCTTC; cdr3_aa: CASSYSGKGDNEQFF
j_call: TRBJ2-7; clone_size: .; v_call: TRBV2; d_call: TRBD2; cdr3_nt: TGTGCCAGCAGTGCGGGCGGGAGGGCCGAGCAGTACTTC; cdr3_aa: CASSAGGRAEQYF
j_call: TRBJ2-5; clone_size: .; v_call: TRBV6-1; d_call: TRBD2; cdr3_nt: TGTGCCAGCAGGCCGACTAGCGGGAGGGGAGAGACCCAGTACTTC; cdr3_aa: CASRPTSGRGETQYF
j_call: TRBJ2-1; clone_size: .; v_call: TRBV6-5; d_call: TRBD2; cdr3_nt: TGTGCCAGCAGTCCATTGGGGGGGGATGAGCAGTTCTTC; cdr3_aa: CASSPLGGDEQFF
j_call: TRBJ2-5; clone_size: .; v_call: TRBV4-1; d_call: .; cdr3_nt: TGCGCCAGCAGCCAGGTCAACAGGGCGAAGACCCAGTACTTC; cdr3_aa: CASSQVNRAKTQYF
j_call: TRBJ2-6; clone_size: .; v_call: TRBV12-5; d_call: TRBD1; cdr3_nt: TGTGCTAGTGGGGGGACAGGGGGCTCTGGGGCCAACGTCCTGACTTTC; cdr3_aa: CASGGTGGSGANVLTF
j_call: TRBJ2-7; clone_size: .; v_call: TRBV27; d_call: TRBD1; cdr3_nt: TGTGCCAGCAGTTCCCGGGACAGGGGGGGGTACGAGCAGTACTTC; cdr3_aa: CASSSRDRGGYEQYF
j_call: TRBJ2-2; clone_size: .; v_call: TRBV6-5; d_call: .; cdr3_nt: TGTGCCAGCAGTTACGGCTTAGGGGGGTGGCTGTTTTTT; cdr3_aa: CASSYGLGGWLFF
j_call: TRBJ2-5; clone_size: .; v_call: TRBV2; d_call: .; cdr3_nt: TGTGCCAGCAACCCAATACAAGAGACCCAGTACTTC; cdr3_aa: CASNPIQETQYF
j_call: TRBJ2-5; clone_size: .; v_call: TRBV6-6; d_call: TRBD1; cdr3_nt: TGTGCCAGCAGGTATATCCGGACAGGCGAGGGGGAGACCCAGTACTTC; cdr3_aa: CASRYIRTGEGETQYF
j_call: TRBJ2-3; clone_size: .; v_call: TRBV4-1; d_call: TRBD1; cdr3_nt: TGCGCCAGCAGCCTCCGGGACAGGTCCCCAGATACGCAGTATTTT; cdr3_aa: CASSLRDRSPDTQYF
j_call: TRBJ2-1; clone_size: .; v_call: TRBV13; d_call: .; cdr3_nt: TGTGCCAGCAGCCCCAGGGAACGCTACAATGAGCAGTTCTTC; cdr3_aa: CASSPRERYNEQFF
j_call: TRBJ1-2; clone_size: .; v_call: TRBV4-1; d_call: .; cdr3_nt: TGCGCCAGCAGCCAAGATGGGGCGGAGGACTACACCTTC; cdr3_aa: CASSQDGAEDYTF
j_call: TRBJ2-7; clone_size: .; v_call: TRBV30; d_call: .; cdr3_nt: TGTGCCTGGAGTGTGACCTACGAGCAGTACTTC; cdr3_aa: CAWSVTYEQYF
j_call: TRBJ2-7; clone_size: .; v_call: TRBV7-9; d_call: .; cdr3_nt: TGTGCCAGCAGCTCAGGACAGTCTTCCTACGAGCAGTACTTC; cdr3_aa: CASSSGQSSYEQYF
j_call: TRBJ2-1; clone_size: .; v_call: TRBV18; d_call: TRBD2; cdr3_nt: TGTGCCAGCTCACCGAAGAGCGGGAGGGTCTGGGCCTACAATGAGCAGTTCTTC; cdr3_aa: CASSPKSGRVWAYNEQFF
j_call: TRBJ2-7; clone_size: .; v_call: TRBV4-1; d_call: .; cdr3_nt: TGCGCCAGCAGCCAAGATAATAGAGAGCAGTACTTC; cdr3_aa: CASSQDNREQYF
j_call: TRBJ1-2; clone_size: .; v_call: TRBV27; d_call: .; cdr3_nt: TGTGCCAGCAGTGGGACTAGGGTGGGGGGTAACTATGGCTACACCTTC; cdr3_aa: CASSGTRVGGNYGYTF
j_call: TRBJ1-2; clone_size: .; v_call: TRBV2; d_call: .; cdr3_nt: TGTGCCAGCAGTGTGGAAGGGTTTACCTATGGCTACACCTTC; cdr3_aa: CASSVEGFTYGYTF
j_call: TRBJ1-1; clone_size: .; v_call: TRBV9; d_call: TRBD1; cdr3_nt: TGTGCCAGCAGCGATAGGACAGGCTTTAACACTGAAGCTTTCTTT; cdr3_aa: CASSDRTGFNTEAFF
j_call: TRBJ1-2; clone_size: .; v_call: TRBV7-9; d_call: .; cdr3_nt: TGTGCCAGCAGCTCAGGACAGCCTAACTATGGCTACACCTTC; cdr3_aa: CASSSGQPNYGYTF
j_call: TRBJ2-1; clone_size: .; v_call: TRBV28; d_call: .; cdr3_nt: TGTGCCAGCAGTTTTTACTCCAGAGGCTCCTACAATGAGCAGTTCTTC; cdr3_aa: CASSFYSRGSYNEQFF
j_call: TRBJ1-5; clone_size: .; v_call: TRBV13; d_call: .; cdr3_nt: TGTGCCAGCAGCTTAGGTGACGGTGATCAGCCCCAGCATTTT; cdr3_aa: CASSLGDGDQPQHF
j_call: TRBJ1-1; clone_size: .; v_call: TRBV19; d_call: .; cdr3_nt: TGTGCCAGTACTCTGGGGGACACTGAAGCTTTCTTT; cdr3_aa: CASTLGDTEAFF
j_call: TRBJ1-1; clone_size: few; v_call: TRBV28; d_call: .; cdr3_nt: TGTGCCAGCAGTCCACGACGGGTAGAGAGCACTGAAGCTTTCTTT; cdr3_aa: CASSPRRVESTEAFF
j_call: TRBJ1-1; clone_size: .; v_call: TRBV19; d_call: TRBD1; cdr3_nt: TGTGCCAGTAGCTCGGGGACAGGGGGAGGTGAAGCTTTCTTT; cdr3_aa: CASSSGTGGGEAFF
j_call: TRBJ2-1; clone_size: .; v_call: TRBV28; d_call: .; cdr3_nt: TGTGCCAGCAGCCTCCCGGCATCCGAGCAGTTCTTC; cdr3_aa: CASSLPASEQFF
j_call: TRBJ1-3; clone_size: .; v_call: TRBV2; d_call: .; cdr3_nt: TGTGCCAGCAGTGGGTTGGGGGGTGACCTTACTGGAAACACCATATATTTT; cdr3_aa: CASSGLGGDLTGNTIYF
j_call: TRBJ2-3; clone_size: .; v_call: TRBV28; d_call: .; cdr3_nt: TGTGCCAGCAGTACCAGGGGCGCGACACGCACAGATACGCAGTATTTT; cdr3_aa: CASSTRGATRTDTQYF
j_call: TRBJ2-1; clone_size: .; v_call: TRBV5-1; d_call: .; cdr3_nt: TGCGCCAGCAGCTTGGTATATAGGAATGAGCAGTTCTTC; cdr3_aa: CASSLVYRNEQFF
j_call: TRBJ2-7; clone_size: .; v_call: TRBV19; d_call: .; cdr3_nt: TGTGCCAGTAGTATAGGGTCGGGGGCCGCCTACGAGCAGTACTTC; cdr3_aa: CASSIGSGAAYEQYF
j_call: TRBJ2-1; clone_size: .; v_call: TRBV12-2; d_call: .; cdr3_nt: TGTGCAAGTCGCTTCCGGGAGGTTTCCTACAATGAGCAGTTCTTC; cdr3_aa: CASRFREVSYNEQFF
j_call: TRBJ2-3; clone_size: .; v_call: TRBV5-8; d_call: .; cdr3_nt: TGTGCCAGCAACTGGGTGTGGGAGTCTAGCACAGATACGCAGTATTTT; cdr3_aa: CASNWVWESSTDTQYF
j_call: TRBJ1-2; clone_size: .; v_call: TRBV7-9; d_call: .; cdr3_nt: TGTGCCAGCAGCTTAGCCCGGGGCCTCTATGGCTACACCTTC; cdr3_aa: CASSLARGLYGYTF
j_call: TRBJ1-2; clone_size: .; v_call: TRBV6-4; d_call: TRBD1; cdr3_nt: TGTGCCAGCAGTGACACACTATTTACAGGGGTACTTGGCTACACCTTC; cdr3_aa: CASSDTLFTGVLGYTF
j_call: TRBJ1-1; clone_size: .; v_call: TRBV19; d_call: TRBD1; cdr3_nt: TGTGCCAGTAGTACGACAGGGCCGAACACTGAAGCTTTCTTT; cdr3_aa: CASSTTGPNTEAFF